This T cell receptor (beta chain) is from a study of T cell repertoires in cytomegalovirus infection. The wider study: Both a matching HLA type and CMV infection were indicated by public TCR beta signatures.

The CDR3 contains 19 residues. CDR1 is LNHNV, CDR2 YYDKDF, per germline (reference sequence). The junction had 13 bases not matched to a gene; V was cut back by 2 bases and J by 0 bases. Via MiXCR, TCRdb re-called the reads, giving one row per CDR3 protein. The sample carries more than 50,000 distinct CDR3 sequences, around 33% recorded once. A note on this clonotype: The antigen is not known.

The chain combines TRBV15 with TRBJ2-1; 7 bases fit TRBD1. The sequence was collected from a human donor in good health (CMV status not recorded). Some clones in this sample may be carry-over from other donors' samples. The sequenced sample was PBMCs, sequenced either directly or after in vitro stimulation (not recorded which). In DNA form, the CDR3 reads TGTGCCACCAGCAGACGAACCCTTGCCGGGACAGCCTCCTACAATGAGCAGTTCTTC. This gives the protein CATSRRTLAGTASYNEQFF.